These 28 T cell receptor beta chains originate from one sample sequenced in a study of blood T cell repertoires in COVID-19. The protocol was immunoSEQ multiplex PCR, while the TCRdb copy is restricted to in-frame clones and leaves out a portion. The sample records 150,000 to 200,000 clones, around 75% being singletons. The sample was peripheral blood. These receptors all stem from a woman in her 40s with COVID-19, enrolled during active disease.

This sequence joins TRBV7-8 and TRBJ1-2, with D perhaps TRBD1 (5 bases). The CDR3 consists of 13 residues. V was pared by 5 bases and J by 4 bases, with 11 bases between. Germline loops: CDR1 SGHVS, CDR2 FQNEAQ. The CDR3 sequence is CASSPAGLYGYTF. DNA of the CDR3: TGTGCCAGCAGCCCAGCGGGGCTCTATGGCTACACCTTC. The full variable domain, its missing parts supplied by reference TRBV7-8 and TRBJ1-2, is GAGVSQSPRYKVAKRGQDVALRCDPISGHVSLFWYQQALGQGPEFLTYFQNEAQLDKSGLPSDRFFAERPEGSVSTLKIQRTQQEDSAVYLCASSPAGLYGYTFGSGTRLTVV.

CDR3 nucleotide sequence: TGTGCCAGCAGCTGGGCGGGGGACAATCAGCCCCAGCATTTT. Translating gives CASSWAGDNQPQHF. The chain uses TRBV7-2 and TRBJ1-5; TRBD1 is a possible D gene (5 bases). The V gene's germline CDR1 is SGHTA and CDR2 FQGNSA. This CDR3 has 14 amino acids. V dropped 4 bases and J dropped 3 bases, with 10 bases sitting between them. The full variable domain, its missing parts supplied by reference TRBV7-2 and TRBJ1-5, is GAGVSQSPSNKVTEKGKDVELRCDPISGHTALYWYRQSLGQGLEFLIYFQGNSAPDKSGLPSDRFSAERTGGSVSTLTIQRTQQEDSAVYLCASSWAGDNQPQHFGDGTRLSIL.

This clone was counted once. The V call is TRBV7-2, the J call TRBJ2-3, with D perhaps TRBD2 (7 bases). CDR1 SGHTA and CDR2 FQGNSA come from the germline V gene. The CDR3 has 15 residues. Trimming stripped 3 bases from V and 5 bases from J, with 15 bases between. CDR3 sequence (DNA): TGTGCCAGCAGCTTTACGGGTAGGGGGGGAGATACGCAGTATTTT. Translation gives CASSFTGRGGDTQYF.

The chain carries TRBV10-1 and TRBJ1-3; 11 bases are a match to TRBD1. Unmatched junction bases numbered 10, after V lost 6 bases and J lost 0 bases. CDR1 and CDR2 from the germline V gene are WNHNN and SYGVQD (reference sequence). CDR3 length equals 18 residues. CDR3 coding DNA: TGCGCCAGCAGCCCGCGGGACAGGGGGGTTAGCTCTGGAAACACCATATATTTT. This translates into CASSPRDRGVSSGNTIYF.

This rearrangement joins TRBV3-1 (or the pseudogene TRBV3-2) to TRBJ2-3; 14 bases are shared with TRBD2. The V and J ends lost 0 bases and 7 bases, in that order; junction bases with no gene match: 6. The CDR3 loop spans 17 amino acids. Germline values: CDR1 LGHDT, CDR2 YNNKEL (reference sequence). The CDR3 loop is CASSQEGTSGSVNTQYF. The CDR3 DNA follows: TGTGCCAGCAGCCAAGAAGGGACTAGCGGGAGCGTAAATACGCAGTATTTT.

The chain recombines TRBV5-4 with TRBJ2-3; 10 bases are a match to TRBD2. Germline trimming cut 0 bases from V and 6 bases from J; bases unmatched to any gene: 7. The CDR3 loop spans 16 amino acids. Germline CDR1 and CDR2: SGHNT and YYREEE (reference sequence). This CDR3 is CASSLALAGVSDTQYF. For the CDR3, the DNA is TGTGCCAGCAGCTTGGCCCTAGCGGGGGTTTCGGATACGCAGTATTTT.

The V gene is TRBV23-1, the J gene TRBJ2-1; D might be TRBD1 (5 bases). TRBV23-1 is an ORF; its function is uncertain. This CDR3 contains 12 residues. Trimming shortened V by 0 bases and J by 15 bases, and 12 bases separated the two germline ends. The CDR3 protein is CASSQSGARLFF. CDR3 sequence (DNA): TGCGCCAGCAGTCAATCAGGGGCTCGGTTGTTCTTC.

V usage is TRBV7-9 and J usage is TRBJ2-1; 7 nucleotides align to TRBD2. There are 15 residues in the CDR3. V was pared by 5 bases and J by 1 base, with 5 bases of the junction left unmatched. Germline CDR1 SEHNR, CDR2 FQNEAQ (reference sequence). The DNA for the CDR3 is TGTGCCAGCAGCCAAACGGGGGGATCCTACAATGAGCAGTTCTTC. The encoded protein is CASSQTGGSYNEQFF.

Comments on this clone: A junction boundary mismatches the germline segment, possibly from a read error. The gene calls are TRBV25-1 and TRBJ1-1; D remains ambiguous. CDR3 length: 13 amino acids. Germline V gives CDR1 MGHDK, CDR2 SYGVNS. DNA of the CDR3: TGTGCCAGCAGCGAATTAGGGAAGGACTTGGCTTTCTTT. Amino acids: CASSELGKDLAFF.

The genes are TRBV5-4 and TRBJ2-3; no firm D call. This CDR3 is 12 amino acids long. V lost 1 base and J 6 bases, leaving 6 bases between the germline ends. CDR1 is SGHNT, CDR2 YYREEE, per germline (reference sequence). CDR3 nucleotide sequence: TGTGCCAGCAGCTTGCAGTCGGATACGCAGTATTTT. This gives the protein CASSLQSDTQYF.

The genes are TRBV10-3 and TRBJ2-5; 7 nucleotides match TRBD1. V trimming: 2 bases; J trimming: 5 bases; junction bases outside the gene matches: 8. This CDR3 has 15 amino acids. Germline-derived CDR1 and CDR2 are ENHRY and SYGVKD. The CDR3 sequence: CAISETLGGRETQYF. Written as DNA, the CDR3 is TGTGCCATCAGTGAGACACTAGGGGGCCGGGAGACCCAGTACTTC.

In this sample, this clone turned up a few times. This sequence joins TRBV7-9 and TRBJ2-7, with 10 bases matching TRBD2. V trimming: 5 bases; J trimming: 4 bases; junction bases outside the gene matches: 11. The CDR3 has 16 amino acids. The germline CDR1 and CDR2 sequences are SEHNR and FQNEAQ (reference sequence). The DNA of the CDR3 is TGTGCCAGCAGCCCTTTGGGGGTAGCGGGGGGTTACGAGCAGTACTTC. Translation gives CASSPLGVAGGYEQYF.

The chain carries TRBV18 and TRBJ1-1, with no clear D. This CDR3 comprises 12 residues. Germline V gene lookup returns CDR1 KGHSH and CDR2 LQKENI. The ends were cut back, 3 bases at V and 10 bases at J, with 12 bases in the middle. The CDR3 is CASSPPTSRAFF. The CDR3 DNA sequence: TGTGCCAGCTCACCCCCCACCTCGAGAGCTTTCTTT.

The gene calls are TRBV29-1 and TRBJ2-5; tentative D call: TRBD2 (5 bases). The CDR3 covers 13 residues. The V gene lost 3 bases and the J gene lost 4 bases, with 12 bases spanning the gap. The V gene's germline CDR1 is SQVTM and CDR2 ANQGSEA. For the CDR3, the DNA is TGCAGCGTTGAGTCGGGATTAGCAGAGACCCAGTACTTC. Protein: CSVESGLAETQYF. The whole variable domain, filled in from reference TRBV29-1 and TRBJ2-5, reads SAVISQKPSRDICQRGTSLTIQCQVDSQVTMMFWYRQQPGQSLTLIATANQGSEATYESGFVIDKFPISRPNLTFSTLTVSNMSPEDSSIYLCSVESGLAETQYFGPGTRLLVL.

V usage is TRBV5-1 and J usage is TRBJ2-7; TRBD2 aligns across 7 bases. CDR1 SGHRS and CDR2 YFSETQ come from the germline V gene. CDR3 size: 12 residues. V trimming: 2 bases; J trimming: 7 bases; junction bases outside the gene matches: 3. CDR3 amino acids: CASSFDGGEQYF. The CDR3 DNA reads as TGCGCCAGCAGCTTTGACGGGGGGGAGCAGTACTTC.

The count of this clone is one. The chain employs TRBV3-1 (or the pseudogene TRBV3-2) and TRBJ2-3; possible D gene TRBD1, 6 bases. This CDR3 contains 16 residues. V lost 3 bases and J lost 0, with 13 bases in between. Looked up from germline, CDR1 is LGHDT and CDR2 is YNNKEL (reference sequence). The CDR3 sequence is CASSHPLTGSTDTQYF. In nucleotides, the CDR3 is TGTGCCAGCAGCCATCCCCTAACAGGGAGCACAGATACGCAGTATTTT.

J is TRBJ1-1 and V is TRBV5-5; no definite D call. The CDR3 totals 15 residues. V lost 0 bases and J 4 bases, leaving 13 bases between the germline ends. Germline V gene data show CDR1 as SGHKS and CDR2 as YYEKEE (reference sequence). This CDR3 is CASSLEPGISTEAFF. Here the CDR3 DNA reads TGTGCCAGCAGCTTGGAGCCAGGTATTAGCACTGAAGCTTTCTTT.

The gene calls are TRBV5-1 and TRBJ1-2, with 7 bases that match TRBD1. The CDR3 sequence is 16 residues long. V gave up 0 bases and J gave up 0 bases; unmatched junction bases: 5. Germline CDR1 is SGHRS and CDR2 is YFSETQ. This CDR3 reads CASSLGGTATNYGYTF. The CDR3 DNA is TGCGCCAGCAGCTTGGGCGGGACAGCCACTAACTATGGCTACACCTTC.

As for this clone: The sample has other DNA sequences that encode this CDR3 too. The chain is built from TRBV19 and TRBJ1-1; no definite D call. This CDR3 contains 11 residues. Germline V CDR1 and CDR2: LNHDA, SQIVND (reference sequence). V lost 3 bases to trimming and J lost 4 bases, with 3 bases between them. CDR3 protein: CASSIVTEAFF. The DNA of the CDR3 is TGTGCCAGTAGTATCGTCACTGAAGCTTTCTTT.

This chain connects TRBV29-1 to TRBJ1-1, with a tentative D call TRBD1 (5 bases). Germline V lookup: CDR1 SQVTM, CDR2 ANQGSEA. CDR3 length: 12 amino acids. The V gene lost 7 bases and the J gene lost 6 bases, with 15 bases spanning the gap. CDR3 residues: CSGTRDSSEAFF. CDR3 bases: TGCAGCGGAACCAGGGACTCTTCTGAAGCTTTCTTT. The full variable domain, in which reference TRBV29-1 and TRBJ1-1 provide the parts outside the CDR3, is SAVISQKPSRDICQRGTSLTIQCQVDSQVTMMFWYRQQPGQSLTLIATANQGSEATYESGFVIDKFPISRPNLTFSTLTVSNMSPEDSSIYLCSGTRDSSEAFFGQGTRLTVV.

The chain employs TRBV11-2 and TRBJ1-2, with 8 bases that match TRBD1. V shed 6 bases, J shed 7 bases, and the junction held 7 bases outside the gene matches. From germline, CDR1 is SGHAT and CDR2 FQNNGV. This CDR3 has 13 residues. CDR3 sequence reads: CASSGQGTGGYTF. CDR3 nucleotide sequence: TGTGCCAGCAGTGGACAGGGTACAGGTGGCTACACCTTC.

This chain links TRBV6-5 with TRBJ1-1; 8 nucleotides agree with TRBD1. With 0 bases clipped from V and 5 bases from J, the junction kept 5 bases outside the gene matches. Germline V gene data show CDR1 as MNHEY and CDR2 as SVGAGI. The CDR3 consists of 15 residues. CDR3 loop: CASSYSDRVDTEAFF. The CDR3 nucleotides read TGTGCCAGCAGTTACTCGGACAGGGTGGATACTGAAGCTTTCTTT.

The genes are TRBV27 and TRBJ2-3; 10 bases are a match to TRBD2. Unmatched junction bases numbered 7, after V lost 6 bases and J lost 4 bases. CDR3 length: 15 amino acids. Germline V CDR1 and CDR2: MNHEY, SMNVEV (reference sequence). The CDR3: CASRILAGEADTQYF. The DNA of the CDR3 is TGTGCCAGCAGGATTCTAGCGGGAGAGGCAGATACGCAGTATTTT.

This sequence joins TRBV4-2 and TRBJ1-2, with 9 nucleotides matching TRBD1. The germline gives CDR1 LGHNA, CDR2 YNFKEQ. The CDR3 runs to 15 residues. Trimming took 6 bases from V and 5 from J; bases not matched to a gene: 10. The CDR3 DNA reads TGTGCCAGCAGATTCCCGGGACAGGGCCTATATGGCTACACCTTC. Translation gives CASRFPGQGLYGYTF.

The genes are TRBV5-4 and TRBJ2-1; 11 bases are a match to TRBD2. CDR3 length: 14 amino acids. The V and J ends lost 7 bases and 4 bases, in that order; junction bases with no gene match: 4. The germline gives CDR1 SGHNT, CDR2 YYREEE (reference sequence). This chain's CDR3 is CASRLAGLYNEQFF. The DNA for the CDR3 is TGTGCCAGCCGACTAGCGGGGCTATACAATGAGCAGTTCTTC.

This clone was detected once. This chain uses TRBV5-5 with TRBJ2-7; the match to TRBD1 covers 10 bases. The CDR3 is 14 residues long. J gave up 6 bases and V 4 bases, and 7 bases lay outside the gene matches. CDR1 and CDR2 from the germline V gene are SGHKS and YYEKEE (reference sequence). Here the CDR3 DNA reads TGTGCCAGCAGCCGCGACAGGGGGCGCGGCGAGCAGTACTTC. It specifies CASSRDRGRGEQYF.

The rearrangement joins TRBV6-2 or TRBV6-3 to TRBJ2-1; 9 bases map to TRBD2. Trimming at V came to 0 bases and at J to 10 bases, leaving 7 bases not matched to a gene. Germline V lookup: CDR1 MNHEY, CDR2 SVGEGT. The CDR3 has 15 amino acids. DNA of the CDR3: TGTGCCAGCAGTTACTCAGGCGGGGGGGCCAACGAGCAGTTCTTC. It encodes CASSYSGGGANEQFF.

CDR3: CASSVQGAIREETQYF. In DNA, the CDR3 is TGTGCCAGCAGCGTCCAGGGGGCGATACGGGAAGAGACCCAGTACTTC. The chain recombines TRBV9 with TRBJ2-5; 8 bases fit TRBD1. Trimming removed 2 bases from V and 3 bases from J; junction bases left unmatched: 9. The CDR3 has 16 amino acids. Germline V CDR1 and CDR2: SGDLS, YYNGEE.